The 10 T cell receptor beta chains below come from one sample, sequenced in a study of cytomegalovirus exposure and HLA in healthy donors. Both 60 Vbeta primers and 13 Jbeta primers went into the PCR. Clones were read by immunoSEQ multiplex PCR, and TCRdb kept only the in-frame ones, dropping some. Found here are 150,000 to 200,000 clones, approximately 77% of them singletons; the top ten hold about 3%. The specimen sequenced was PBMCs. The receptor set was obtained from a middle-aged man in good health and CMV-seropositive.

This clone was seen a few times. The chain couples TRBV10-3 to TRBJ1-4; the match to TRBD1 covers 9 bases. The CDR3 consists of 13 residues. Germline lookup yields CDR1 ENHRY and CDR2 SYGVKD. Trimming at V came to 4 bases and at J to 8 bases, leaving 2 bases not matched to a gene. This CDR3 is CAISGTGEEKLFF. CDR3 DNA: TGTGCCATCAGTGGGACAGGGGAGGAAAAACTGTTTTTT.

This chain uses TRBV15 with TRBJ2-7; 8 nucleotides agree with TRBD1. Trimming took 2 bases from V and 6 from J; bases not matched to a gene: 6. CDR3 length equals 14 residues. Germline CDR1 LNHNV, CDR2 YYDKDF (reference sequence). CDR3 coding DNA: TGTGCCACCAGCAGACCAGGACAGGGCGGCGAGCAGTACTTC. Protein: CATSRPGQGGEQYF. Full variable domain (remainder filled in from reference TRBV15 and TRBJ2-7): DAMVIQNPRYQVTQFGKPVTLSCSQTLNHNVMYWYQQKSSQAPKLLFHYYDKDFNNEADTPDNFQSRRPNTSFCFLDIRSPGLGDTAMYLCATSRPGQGGEQYFGPGTRLTVT.

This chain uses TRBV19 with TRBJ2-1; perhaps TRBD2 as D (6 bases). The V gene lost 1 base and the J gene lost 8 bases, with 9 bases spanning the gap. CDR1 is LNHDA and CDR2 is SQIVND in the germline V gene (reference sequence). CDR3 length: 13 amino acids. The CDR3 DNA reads TGTGCCAGTAGTATAGCGGGCGGGGATGAGCAGTTCTTC. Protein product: CASSIAGGDEQFF.

The CDR3 DNA is TGTGCCAGCAGTTTATCGGGAGAGGATACGCAGTATTTT. Residues: CASSLSGEDTQYF. This sequence joins TRBV27 and TRBJ2-3; D is perhaps TRBD2 (5 bases). The CDR3 contains 13 residues. The V end was cut by 0 bases, the J end by 6 bases, with 7 bases between. Per the germline V gene, CDR1 is MNHEY and CDR2 is SMNVEV (reference sequence).

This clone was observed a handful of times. The CDR3 DNA reads TGTGCCAGCGCCGCGACTACTAGCAATCAGCCCCAGCATTTT. Amino acid sequence: CASAATTSNQPQHF. This sequence joins TRBV19 and TRBJ1-5; D call uncertain. Germline V gives CDR1 LNHDA, CDR2 SQIVND (reference sequence). This CDR3 comprises 14 residues. Between the trimmed V and J ends, which lost 9 bases and 0 bases, there was a span of 12 bases.

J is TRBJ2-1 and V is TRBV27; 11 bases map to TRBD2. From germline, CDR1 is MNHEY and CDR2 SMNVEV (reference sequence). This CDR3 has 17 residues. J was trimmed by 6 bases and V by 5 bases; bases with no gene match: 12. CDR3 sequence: CASSRSLAGGPSNEQFF. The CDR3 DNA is TGTGCCAGCAGTCGTTCGCTAGCGGGAGGCCCATCCAATGAGCAGTTCTTC.

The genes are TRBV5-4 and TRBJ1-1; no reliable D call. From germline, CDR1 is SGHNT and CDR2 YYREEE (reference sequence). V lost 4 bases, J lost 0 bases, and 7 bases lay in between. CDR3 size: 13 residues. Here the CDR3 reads CASSQALNTEAFF. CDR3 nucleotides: TGTGCCAGCAGCCAAGCCCTGAACACTGAAGCTTTCTTT.

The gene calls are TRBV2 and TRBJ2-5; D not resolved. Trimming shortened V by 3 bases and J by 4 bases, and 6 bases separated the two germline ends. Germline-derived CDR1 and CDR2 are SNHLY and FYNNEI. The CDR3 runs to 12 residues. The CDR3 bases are TGTGCCAGCAGTGAGAGAACAGAGACCCAGTACTTC. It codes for CASSERTETQYF.

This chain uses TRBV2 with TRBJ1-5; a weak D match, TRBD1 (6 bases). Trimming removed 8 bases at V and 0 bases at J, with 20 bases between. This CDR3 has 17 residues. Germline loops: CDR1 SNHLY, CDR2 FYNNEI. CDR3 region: CASSSVGTPISNQPQHF. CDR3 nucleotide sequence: TGTGCCAGCTCGTCGGTAGGGACACCAATTAGCAATCAGCCCCAGCATTTT.

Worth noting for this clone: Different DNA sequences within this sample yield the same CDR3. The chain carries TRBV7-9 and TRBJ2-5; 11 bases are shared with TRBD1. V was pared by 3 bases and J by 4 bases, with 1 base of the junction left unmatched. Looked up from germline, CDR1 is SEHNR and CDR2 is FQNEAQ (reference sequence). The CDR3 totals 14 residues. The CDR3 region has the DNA TGTGCCAGCAGCTTGGACAGGGGGCGAGAGACCCAGTACTTC. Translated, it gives CASSLDRGRETQYF.